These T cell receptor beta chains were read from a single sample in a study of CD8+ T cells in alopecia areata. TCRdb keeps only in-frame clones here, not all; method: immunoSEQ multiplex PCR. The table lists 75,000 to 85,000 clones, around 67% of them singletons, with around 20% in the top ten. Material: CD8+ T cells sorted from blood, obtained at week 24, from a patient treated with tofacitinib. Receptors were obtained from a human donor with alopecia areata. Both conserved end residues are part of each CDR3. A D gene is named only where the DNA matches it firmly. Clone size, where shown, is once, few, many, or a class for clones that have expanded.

CASRPAGTYEQYF	TGTGCCAGCAGACCAGCAGGGACCTACGAGCAGTACTTC	TRBJ2-7	.	.	TRBV7-2
CASSQAAGPSYNEQFF	TGCGCCAGCAGCCAAGCGGCGGGACCCTCCTACAATGAGCAGTTCTTC	TRBJ2-1	.	.	TRBV4-3
CASSSRTSGLYEQYF	TGTGCCAGCAGCTCACGGACTAGCGGACTCTACGAGCAGTACTTC	TRBJ2-7	TRBD2	many	TRBV7-2
CASTTSAPSDTQYF	TGTGCCAGCACCACTAGCGCCCCTTCAGATACGCAGTATTTT	TRBJ2-3	TRBD2	few	TRBV27
CASSEGGQTFGEQYF	TGTGCCAGCAGTGAGGGGGGACAAACTTTCGGCGAGCAGTACTTC	TRBJ2-7	.	.	TRBV2
CAWSWTGDSGETQYF	TGTGCCTGGAGTTGGACAGGGGATTCAGGGGAGACCCAGTACTTC	TRBJ2-5	TRBD1	.	TRBV30
CAIRGGSEAFF	TGTGCCATCAGAGGGGGGAGTGAAGCTTTCTTT	TRBJ1-1	.	.	TRBV10-3
CASSLDPGQDTQYF	TGTGCCAGCAGCTTAGATCCGGGTCAAGATACGCAGTATTTT	TRBJ2-3	.	few	TRBV7-9
CASSQDPSGGAPETQYF	TGCGCCAGCAGCCAAGACCCTAGCGGGGGGGCCCCAGAGACCCAGTACTTC	TRBJ2-5	TRBD2	.	TRBV4-3
CASSLVSAEETQYF	TGTGCCAGCAGCTTGGTATCTGCAGAAGAGACCCAGTACTTC	TRBJ2-5	.	.	TRBV5-6
CASSSYGSNYGYTF	TGTGCCAGCAGTTCTTACGGATCTAACTATGGCTACACCTTC	TRBJ1-2	.	.	TRBV27
CASSLVGGGYGYTF	TGTGCCAGCAGCTTAGTTGGGGGCGGCTATGGCTACACCTTC	TRBJ1-2	.	.	TRBV7-9
CASSSLDRGIDEQYF	TGTGCCAGCAGTTCCTTAGACAGGGGGATCGACGAGCAGTACTTC	TRBJ2-7	TRBD1	.	TRBV2
CASSSPTGQETQYF	TGTGCCAGCAGCTCTCCGACAGGCCAAGAGACCCAGTACTTC	TRBJ2-5	.	.	TRBV7-6
CASSLYRANEQFF	TGTGCCAGCAGCTTGTACAGGGCTAATGAGCAGTTCTTC	TRBJ2-1	.	.	TRBV5-6
CASSPHSYEQYF	TGTGCCAGCAGTCCACATTCCTACGAGCAGTACTTC	TRBJ2-7	.	few	TRBV6-6
CSVRGQAAQETQYF	TGCAGCGTAAGGGGGCAGGCAGCCCAAGAGACCCAGTACTTC	TRBJ2-5	TRBD1	few	TRBV29-1
CSAAVGQGLAVETQYF	TGCAGTGCTGCCGTGGGACAGGGACTAGCCGTAGAGACCCAGTACTTC	TRBJ2-5	.	.	TRBV29-1